The next 18 T cell receptor beta chains were all read from a single sample in a study of T cell responses to AZD1222 COVID-19 vaccine. TCRdb's copy holds only in-frame clones and misses some; the assay was immunoSEQ multiplex PCR. This table has more than 85,000 clones, approximately 88% appearing once. The input for sequencing was peripheral blood, taken on day 0 of AZD1222 vaccination. The source is an adult in good health.

V usage is TRBV16 and J usage is TRBJ1-4, with D unresolved. The CDR3 loop spans 16 amino acids. Trimming pared 2 bases from V and 5 bases from J, leaving 15 bases between. Per the germline V gene, CDR1 is KGHSY and CDR2 is FQNENV. Here the CDR3 reads CASSQKSYGPNEKLFF. DNA for the CDR3: TGTGCCAGCAGCCAAAAATCCTACGGCCCGAATGAAAAACTGTTTTTT.

DNA for the CDR3: TGCAGTGCTAGTGCAGAAGAGACCCAGTACTTC. Translated, it gives CSASAEETQYF. V gene TRBV20-1 combines with J gene TRBJ2-5, with D uncertain. V was clipped by 3 bases and J by 3 bases, with 5 bases between them. The CDR3 extends over 11 amino acids. Germline CDR1 is DFQATT and CDR2 is SNEGSKA (reference sequence).

J is TRBJ2-3 and V is TRBV3-1 (or the pseudogene TRBV3-2); D is unresolved. The CDR3 spans 15 residues. Germline V gene data show CDR1 as LGHDT and CDR2 as YNNKEL (reference sequence). V lost 6 bases and J lost 2, with 15 bases in between. The CDR3 DNA sequence: TGTGCCAGCAGTTCCTCTTGGATTCCCACAGATACGCAGTATTTT. Residues: CASSSSWIPTDTQYF.

This chain links TRBV6-5 with TRBJ2-1, with a tentative D call TRBD2 (5 bases). This CDR3 region has 13 residues. Trimming stripped 8 bases from V and 3 bases from J, with 11 bases between. Germline V gene data show CDR1 as MNHEY and CDR2 as SVGAGI. CDR3: CASSFRGYNEQFF. Written as DNA, the CDR3 is TGTGCCAGCTCATTCCGGGGCTACAATGAGCAGTTCTTC.

The chain has TRBV7-8 and TRBJ1-4; 7 bases are a match to TRBD1. The CDR3 covers 14 residues. J gave up 7 bases and V 6 bases, and 8 bases lay outside the gene matches. Germline values: CDR1 SGHVS, CDR2 FQNEAQ. DNA for the CDR3: TGTGCCAGCAGACAGAACAGGGGTAGTGAAAAACTGTTTTTT. As protein: CASRQNRGSEKLFF.

This clone was observed once. The chain uses TRBV5-6 and TRBJ1-5; unclear D gene. This CDR3 spans 15 amino acids. V was trimmed by 0 bases and J by 0 bases, leaving 7 bases between them. Germline assignment: CDR1 SGHDT and CDR2 YYEEEE. CDR3 residues: CASSLAEASNQPQHF. CDR3 DNA sequence: TGTGCCAGCAGCTTGGCGGAGGCTAGCAATCAGCCCCAGCATTTT.

V and J are TRBV27 and TRBJ2-6, with D tentatively TRBD2 (6 bases). The CDR3 covers 17 residues. The V gene's germline CDR1 is MNHEY and CDR2 SMNVEV (reference sequence). V was trimmed by 5 bases and J by 4 bases, leaving 18 bases between them. The CDR3 here is CASSPHRGEYGANVLTF. CDR3 in DNA: TGTGCCAGCAGTCCCCACCGCGGGGAGTACGGGGCCAACGTCCTGACTTTC.

This rearrangement joins TRBV28 to TRBJ1-6; D remains ambiguous. V shed 4 bases and J shed 0 bases, with 7 bases lying between them. The CDR3 is 15 amino acids. Per the germline V gene, CDR1 is MDHEN and CDR2 is SYDVKM. The CDR3 loop is CASSSHSSYNSPLHF. The DNA of the CDR3 is TGTGCCAGCAGTTCCCACAGCTCCTATAATTCACCCCTCCACTTT.

The chain uses TRBV25-1 and TRBJ2-1, with TRBD2 identical over 9 bases. J lost 3 bases, V lost 8 bases, and 11 bases had no gene match. The CDR3 is made up of 16 amino acids. Germline CDR1 is MGHDK and CDR2 is SYGVNS. The CDR3 nucleotides are TGTGCCAGCGACTTGGGGGCAGCGGGGGGCTACAATGAGCAGTTCTTC. Protein: CASDLGAAGGYNEQFF.

This clone was observed a few times. A junction boundary mismatches the germline segment, possibly from a read error. The rearrangement uses TRBV28 and TRBJ2-7, with D possibly matching TRBD2 (5 bases). Germline V gives CDR1 MDHEN, CDR2 SYDVKM. This CDR3 has 12 amino acids. The CDR3 nucleotides are TGTGCCAGCAGTTTGCCGGGAACTCCATTAGTCTTC. Translation: CASSLPGTPLVF.

The genes are TRBV29-1 and TRBJ1-1; the D gene is possibly TRBD1 (5 bases). The CDR3 covers 12 residues. Per the germline V gene, CDR1 is SQVTM and CDR2 is ANQGSEA. The V and J ends lost 5 bases and 1 base respectively, with 8 bases between them. The CDR3 region has the DNA TGCAGCGTTCAGGGCTCGAACACTGAAGCTTTCTTT. Residues: CSVQGSNTEAFF.

V usage is TRBV13 and J usage is TRBJ2-3, with TRBD2 matching 10 bases. This CDR3 region has 13 residues. CDR1 and CDR2 (germline): PRHDT, FYEKMQ (reference sequence). With 5 bases clipped from V and 8 bases from J, the junction kept 4 bases outside the gene matches. CDR3 coding DNA: TGTGCCAGCAGCCCCAGCGGGAGGGGTACGCAGTATTTT. This translates into CASSPSGRGTQYF.

The V call is TRBV5-1, the J call TRBJ2-1; 13 nucleotides match TRBD2. The junction had 10 bases not matched to a gene; V was cut back by 4 bases and J by 9 bases. Germline CDR1 SGHRS, CDR2 YFSETQ. The CDR3 runs 16 residues. The CDR3 sequence is CASSTDTSGGAGEQFF. The CDR3 DNA is TGCGCCAGCAGCACGGATACTAGCGGGGGGGCCGGTGAGCAGTTCTTC. Supplemented by reference TRBV5-1 and TRBJ2-1, the full variable domain reads KAGVTQTPRYLIKTRGQQVTLSCSPISGHRSVSWYQQTPGQGLQFLFEYFSETQRNKGNFPGRFSGRQFSNSRSEMNVSTLELGDSALYLCASSTDTSGGAGEQFFGPGTRLTVL.

This chain links TRBV10-2 with TRBJ1-1; D gene ambiguous. Trimming took 3 bases from V and 1 from J, leaving 9 bases between them. The CDR3 is made up of 14 amino acids. Looked up from germline, CDR1 is WSHSY and CDR2 is SAAADI. The CDR3: CASSDHRQNTEAFF. As DNA, the CDR3 is TGCGCCAGCAGTGACCATCGTCAGAACACTGAAGCTTTCTTT.

The chain links TRBV2 to TRBJ2-1; 9 bases line up with TRBD2. The germline CDR1 and CDR2 sequences are SNHLY and FYNNEI. V shed 4 bases and J 3 bases; nucleotides not matched to a gene: 1. This CDR3 has 14 amino acids. The CDR3 loop is CASSGLADYNEQFF. The CDR3 coding sequence is TGTGCCAGCAGTGGACTAGCGGACTACAATGAGCAGTTCTTC.

This chain uses TRBV24-1 with TRBJ1-2; 8 bases are a match to TRBD1. Germline V lookup: CDR1 KGHDR, CDR2 SFDVKD. This CDR3 contains 14 residues. Trimming removed 4 bases from V and 8 bases from J; junction bases left unmatched: 8. The CDR3 sequence: CATSDSDREGGYTF. DNA of the CDR3: TGTGCCACCAGTGACTCGGACAGGGAAGGGGGCTACACCTTC.

This CDR3 reads CASSLTGKNTEAFF. In nucleotides, the CDR3 is TGTGCCAGCAGCTTAACGGGGAAGAACACTGAAGCTTTCTTT. The J gene is TRBJ1-1, the V gene TRBV7-3; D is ambiguous. The CDR3 extends over 14 amino acids. Germline V gene sequence: CDR1 SGHTA, CDR2 FQGTGA. V was pared by 0 bases and J by 1 base, with 6 bases between.

This clone was observed once. The rearrangement uses TRBV4-1 and TRBJ1-6, with D possibly being TRBD1 (5 bases). In germline, CDR1 is MGHRA, CDR2 YSYEKL. Between the trimmed V and J ends, which lost 1 base and 4 bases, there was a span of 11 bases. CDR3 length equals 16 residues. CDR3 sequence: CASSQVQGTYNSPLHF. The CDR3 nucleotides are TGCGCCAGCAGCCAAGTGCAGGGCACTTATAATTCACCCCTCCACTTT.